A selection of T cell receptor beta chains follows, all from one sample in a study of graft-versus-host responses after intestinal transplantation. Antigen specificity for these receptors is unknown. Assay: immunoSEQ multiplex PCR; the TCRdb copy retains only in-frame clones and omits some. The sample includes 40,000 to 55,000 clones, approximately 95% of them seen just once. The specimen comprised unstimulated CD8+ T cells sorted from spleen or lymph node cells, sampled before transplant. These receptors were collected from a human donor who was the organ donor for an intestinal transplant. The CDR3 runs from the conserved cysteine through the conserved F or W. The order of the fields is J gene, D gene, V gene, CDR3 DNA, CDR3 protein. The D gene is left open where the match is weak.

J: TRBJ1-1
D: -
V: TRBV2
DNA: TGTGCCAGCAGTGAAGCGCCGGTATTTTGGGAGAACCACATGAACACTGAAGCTTTCTTT
CDR3: CASSEAPVFWENHMNTEAFF

J: TRBJ2-3
D: TRBD2
V: TRBV27
DNA: TGTGCCAGCAGCCTTTTGACTAGCGGGGCTACAGATACGCAGTATTTT
CDR3: CASSLLTSGATDTQYF

J: TRBJ2-2
D: -
V: TRBV11-2
DNA: TGTGCCAGCTGGACAGCGAACACTGGGGAGCTGTTTTTT
CDR3: CASWTANTGELFF

J: TRBJ2-6
D: -
V: TRBV29-1
DNA: TGCAGCGTTGGGGGCGGGGGGGCCAACGTCCTGACTTTC
CDR3: CSVGGGGANVLTF

J: TRBJ2-3
D: TRBD2
V: TRBV6-1
DNA: TGTGCCAGCAGTGGACTGGGACTAGCGGGGTCGCGGGATACGCAGTATTTT
CDR3: CASSGLGLAGSRDTQYF

J: TRBJ2-7
D: -
V: TRBV7-9
DNA: TGTGCCAGCAGCTCCTGGGACTCTCAGGGGGAGCAGTACTTC
CDR3: CASSSWDSQGEQYF

J: TRBJ1-1
D: -
V: TRBV6-5
DNA: TGTGCCAGCAATGGCAGGGTGGACACTGAAGCTTTCTTT
CDR3: CASNGRVDTEAFF

J: TRBJ2-4
D: -
V: TRBV5-1
DNA: TGCGCCAGCAGCGGCGGCAGGGGGGAAAACATTCAGTACTTC
CDR3: CASSGGRGENIQYF

J: TRBJ1-6
D: -
V: TRBV28
DNA: TGTGCCAGCATCCTGCGGGACGAGGACAATTCACCCCTCCACTTT
CDR3: CASILRDEDNSPLHF

J: TRBJ1-1
D: -
V: TRBV10-3
DNA: TGTGCCATCAGTGAGGCAGCCGGGACCGGTAACACTGAAGCTTTCTTT
CDR3: CAISEAAGTGNTEAFF

J: TRBJ2-7
D: TRBD1
V: TRBV10-1
DNA: TGCGCCAGCAGTGAGTCGAAGATCGGACCGGGACAGGCCCTAGGAGAGCAGTACTTC
CDR3: CASSESKIGPGQALGEQYF

J: TRBJ1-4
D: -
V: TRBV4-2
DNA: TGTGCCAGCAGTCTCCAGGGTTCAAAGACTAATGAAAAACTGTTTTTT
CDR3: CASSLQGSKTNEKLFF

J: TRBJ1-4
D: -
V: TRBV28
DNA: TGTGCCAGCAGCTCCAGGACGGGGCATAATGAAAAACTGTTTTTT
CDR3: CASSSRTGHNEKLFF

J: TRBJ2-1
D: -
V: TRBV6-5
DNA: TGTGCCAGCAGTCCAGGTGGGGGTGAGCAGTTCTTC
CDR3: CASSPGGGEQFF

J: TRBJ1-6
D: -
V: TRBV13
DNA: TGTGCCAGCAGCTTGGGCAATTATAATTCACCCCTCCACTTT
CDR3: CASSLGNYNSPLHF

J: TRBJ2-7
D: -
V: TRBV28
DNA: TGTGCCAGCCCTAGGACAACCTACGAGCAGTACTTC
CDR3: CASPRTTYEQYF

J: TRBJ2-2
D: -
V: TRBV9
DNA: TGTGCCAGCACTCCAGGGGACCACACCGGGGAGCTGTTTTTT
CDR3: CASTPGDHTGELFF

J: TRBJ2-7
D: -
V: TRBV19
DNA: TGTGCCAGTAGTATGTTCCAATCCTACGAGCAGTACTTC
CDR3: CASSMFQSYEQYF

J: TRBJ1-2
D: -
V: TRBV27
DNA: TGTGCCAGCAGCCTCCTGGGCCCTACGGGGGGCTACACCTTC
CDR3: CASSLLGPTGGYTF

J: TRBJ2-7
D: -
V: TRBV28
DNA: TGTGCCAGCAGTTTATTTGGCCTACACCGGTTCTACGAGCAGTACTTC
CDR3: CASSLFGLHRFYEQYF

J: TRBJ2-7
D: -
V: TRBV4-2
DNA: TGTGCCAGCAGCCAAGATGTCACTCTCGAGCAGTACTTC
CDR3: CASSQDVTLEQYF

J: TRBJ2-1
D: TRBD1
V: TRBV5-6
DNA: TGTGCCACTCGGGACAGCAACTACAATGAGCAGTTCTTC
CDR3: CATRDSNYNEQFF

J: TRBJ2-7
D: TRBD1
V: TRBV5-1
DNA: TGCGCCAGCAGCCCAAACCCATGGGACAGTTCCTACGAGCAGTACTTC
CDR3: CASSPNPWDSSYEQYF

J: TRBJ1-5
D: -
V: TRBV29-1
DNA: TGCAGTGCTGGGGAATCCAATCAGCCCCAGCATTTT
CDR3: CSAGESNQPQHF

J: TRBJ2-7
D: -
V: TRBV6-6
DNA: TGTGCCAGCAGTACTTACAGCCTGAGCTCCTACGAGCAGTACTTC
CDR3: CASSTYSLSSYEQYF

J: TRBJ1-1
D: -
V: TRBV6-6
DNA: TGTGCCAGCAGTTACCTGACCTTGGGGGCCACTGAAGCTTTCTTT
CDR3: CASSYLTLGATEAFF